These 28 T cell receptor beta chains were all obtained from the same sample, sequenced in a study of post-analysis software for immune sequencing data. Researchers reported that TCR beta cDNA libraries carried unique molecular identifiers. From the PCR reads, TCRdb called clonotypes with MiXCR, one entry per CDR3 protein. The sample carries about 820,000 distinct CDR3 sequences, roughly 50% recorded once. General study points: The five TRBV segments detected at higher frequency in patients than in controls included TRBV5-6, TRBV5-1 and TRBV20-1.

These receptors' antigens are unknown. The specimen sequenced was blood. These receptors all stem from a girl between 10 and 17 years old with multiple sclerosis.

The CDR3 region is CSARGTGHSEKLFF. The CDR3 DNA sequence: TGCAGTGCTAGGGGGACAGGACACTCTGAAAAACTGTTTTTT. V is TRBV20-1 and J is TRBJ1-4, with 8 positions matching TRBD1. Germline CDR1 DFQATT, CDR2 SNEGSKA (reference sequence). Trimming took 3 bases from V and 7 from J; bases not matched to a gene: 7. The CDR3 contains 14 residues.

The gene calls are TRBV20-1 and TRBJ2-5, with unresolved D. This CDR3 is built from 13 residues. The V end lost 3 bases, the J end lost 5 bases, and 13 bases lay between the germline ends. The germline CDR1 and CDR2 sequences are DFQATT and SNEGSKA (reference sequence). In DNA, the CDR3 is TGCAGTGCTAGCGTCTCTAGAAGGGAGACCCAGTACTTC. It specifies CSASVSRRETQYF.

This sequence joins TRBV5-1 and TRBJ2-5; D remains unclear. Per the germline V gene, CDR1 is SGHRS and CDR2 is YFSETQ. Trimming shortened V by 0 bases and J by 4 bases, and 13 bases separated the two germline ends. The CDR3 is 15 residues long. The CDR3 DNA reads TGCGCCAGCAGCTTGGGGTTGCTAGTCGGAGAGACCCAGTACTTC. Amino acids: CASSLGLLVGETQYF.

This clonotype was found a few times. The gene calls are TRBV29-1 and TRBJ2-5; D gene unclear. Per the germline V gene, CDR1 is SQVTM and CDR2 is ANQGSEA. The CDR3 runs 16 residues. Trimming removed 5 bases at V and 0 bases at J, with 19 bases between. In DNA form, the CDR3 reads TGCAGCGTTAGCCTCTGGGGATGGACGTACCAAGAGACCCAGTACTTC. Amino acid sequence: CSVSLWGWTYQETQYF.

This clonotype was picked up a small number of times. The genes are TRBV4-1 and TRBJ1-2; 7 positions match TRBD1. CDR3 size: 15 residues. Trimming at V came to 6 bases and at J to 2 bases, leaving 9 bases not matched to a gene. Per germline, CDR1 MGHRA and CDR2 YSYEKL. The DNA of the CDR3 is TGCGCCAGCAGGTTTCCAGGGGGAAGGAACTATGGCTACACCTTC. As protein: CASRFPGGRNYGYTF.

The chain couples TRBV14 to TRBJ2-4, with a tentative D call TRBD2 (6 bases). The J call may be wrong; the DNA end is better matched by TRBJ2-7. Germline V gene data show CDR1 as SGHDN and CDR2 as FVKESK. The CDR3 is 15 residues long. The DNA of the CDR3 is TGTGCCAGCAGCCAACGGCCCGGGACTCCCTACGAGCAGTACTTC. Translating it yields CASSQRPGTPYEQYF.

The chain links TRBV7-3 to TRBJ2-3; 10 bases align to TRBD1. The CDR3 extends over 17 amino acids. Germline loops: CDR1 SGHTA, CDR2 FQGTGA. With V trimmed by 5 bases and J by 4 bases, 12 bases remained unmatched. In DNA form, the CDR3 reads TGTGCCAGCAGCCGACGGGGCGGGACAGGGGTTTCAGATACGCAGTATTTT. This codes for CASSRRGGTGVSDTQYF.

Note on this clonotype: A much larger clone differs from this one at a single base, so this may be a read error. The chain combines TRBV9 with TRBJ1-2; D is unresolved. The germline V and J ends were trimmed by 2 bases and 2 bases, with 7 bases remaining between them. The germline V gene encodes CDR1 SGDLS and CDR2 YYNGEE. CDR3 length equals 13 residues. CDR3 sequence reads: CASSVDINYGYTF. CDR3 in DNA: TGTGCCAGCAGCGTCGACATAAACTATGGCTACACCTTC. Using reference TRBV9 and TRBJ1-2 for the parts outside the CDR3, the full variable domain is DSGVTQTPKHLITATGQRVTLRCSPRSGDLSVYWYQQSLDQGLQFLIQYYNGEERAKGNILERFSAQQFPDLHSELNLSSLELGDSALYFCASSVDINYGYTFGSGTRLTVV.

The chain has TRBV29-1 and TRBJ2-3; unclear D gene. The CDR3 has 13 amino acids. Germline CDR1 reads SQVTM; CDR2 reads ANQGSEA. The germline V and J ends were trimmed by 2 bases and 4 bases, with 10 bases remaining between them. CDR3 DNA sequence: TGCAGCGTTGAAAATCAACAATCAGATACGCAGTATTTT. Protein product: CSVENQQSDTQYF.

V is TRBV29-1 and J is TRBJ2-3; 11 bases match TRBD1. The CDR3 covers 15 residues. With 7 bases clipped from V and 2 bases from J, the junction kept 8 bases outside the gene matches. Germline-derived CDR1 and CDR2 are SQVTM and ANQGSEA. CDR3 region: CSAAGTGGFTDTQYF. Here the CDR3 DNA reads TGCAGCGCCGCGGGGACAGGGGGGTTCACAGATACGCAGTATTTT.

The V and J genes are TRBV27 and TRBJ2-6; D ambiguous. Between the trimmed V and J ends, which lost 6 bases and 0 bases, there was a span of 15 bases. The CDR3 contains 17 residues. In germline, CDR1 is MNHEY, CDR2 SMNVEV (reference sequence). CDR3 bases: TGTGCCAGCAGGGATTCTTCAGAGTACTCTGGGGCCAACGTCCTGACTTTC. Protein product: CASRDSSEYSGANVLTF. The full variable domain, completed using reference TRBV27 and TRBJ2-6, is EAQVTQNPRYLITVTGKKLTVTCSQNMNHEYMSWYRQDPGLGLRQIYYSMNVEVTDKGDVPEGYKVSRKEKRNFPLILESPSPNQTSLYFCASRDSSEYSGANVLTFGAGSRLTVL.

The genes are TRBV4-1 and TRBJ2-5; TRBD2 agrees at 9 bases. The V gene end was trimmed by 0 bases and the J gene end by 4 bases; junction bases not matched to a gene: 6. Germline CDR1 reads MGHRA; CDR2 reads YSYEKL. The CDR3 has 16 residues. The CDR3 DNA reads as TGCGCCAGCAGCCAAGAGAGGGGACTAGCAATAGAGACCCAGTACTTC. This translates into CASSQERGLAIETQYF.

The table lists this clonotype with a count of one. One junction end does not reproduce the germline sequence, and a read error may be involved. This chain joins TRBV7-8 and TRBJ2-7; 8 nucleotides match TRBD2. The CDR3 runs 16 residues. In germline, CDR1 is SGHVS, CDR2 FQNEAQ. CDR3 residues: CASSPRSGTRVYGQYF. The CDR3, as DNA: TGTGCCAGCAGCCCGAGATCCGGGACTAGAGTTTACGGGCAGTACTTC.

This clonotype was counted only a few times. The chain joins TRBV5-1 to TRBJ2-5; the D gene is possibly TRBD1 (7 bases). The CDR3 extends over 14 amino acids. Germline lookup yields CDR1 SGHRS and CDR2 YFSETQ. The V gene lost 3 bases and the J gene lost 7 bases, with 16 bases spanning the gap. This CDR3 reads CASSSTGQEGTQYF. CDR3 DNA sequence: TGCGCCAGCAGCTCGACCGGACAGGAGGGGACCCAGTACTTC.

This clonotype was observed a few times. The J gene is TRBJ1-1, the V gene TRBV29-1; a possible D gene is TRBD1 (5 bases). This CDR3 is 13 amino acids long. Germline assignment: CDR1 SQVTM and CDR2 ANQGSEA. Trimming pared 5 bases from V and 0 bases from J, leaving 10 bases between. In DNA form, the CDR3 reads TGCAGCGTTAGGAGGGGCCTGAACACTGAAGCTTTCTTT. Protein: CSVRRGLNTEAFF.

In its sample, this clonotype was seen a few times. The genes are TRBV25-1 and TRBJ1-5, with 8 bases that match TRBD1. The ends lost 9 bases at V and 5 bases at J; junction bases unmatched: 6. This CDR3 contains 13 residues. Germline CDR1 MGHDK, CDR2 SYGVNS. CDR3 protein: CASSDRGDQPQHF. The CDR3 nucleotides read TGTGCCAGTAGCGACAGGGGAGATCAGCCCCAGCATTTT.

This clonotype was found a few times. The chain employs TRBV6-1 and TRBJ1-2; D perhaps matches TRBD1 (5 bases). The CDR3 length is 15 residues. Germline CDR1 is MNHNS and CDR2 is SASEGT. Between the trimmed V and J ends, which lost 5 bases and 1 base, there was a span of 14 bases. The CDR3 region has the DNA TGTGCCAGCAGTCCCAACAGGAACCATAACTATGGCTACACCTTC. Encoded protein: CASSPNRNHNYGYTF.

The chain combines TRBV5-6 with TRBJ2-2, with 8 bases identical to TRBD1. Unmatched junction bases numbered 2, after V lost 3 bases and J lost 1 base. The CDR3 consists of 15 residues. The germline V gene encodes CDR1 SGHDT and CDR2 YYEEEE. DNA of the CDR3: TGTGCCAGCAGCTCCGGGACAGGGAACACCGGGGAGCTGTTTTTT. Translation: CASSSGTGNTGELFF.

This clonotype was counted between two and nine times. The gene calls are TRBV12-3 or TRBV12-4 and TRBJ2-7; maybe TRBD2 (5 bases). The CDR3 extends over 15 amino acids. Trimming stripped 5 bases from V and 4 bases from J, with 18 bases between. CDR3 sequence (DNA): TGTGCCAGCAGTCCTTCTCCGGGAACCCCATACGAGCAGTACTTC. Its translation is CASSPSPGTPYEQYF.

The CDR3 region is CASSFSRGSGANVLTF. The DNA for the CDR3 is TGTGCCAGCTCCTTTTCGAGGGGCTCTGGGGCCAACGTCCTGACTTTC. This chain uses TRBV18 with TRBJ2-6; D tentatively reads TRBD1 or TRBD2 (5 bases each). Germline CDR1 KGHSH, CDR2 LQKENI. This CDR3 comprises 16 residues. V lost 6 bases, J lost 0 bases, and 12 bases lay in between.

This clonotype was detected only a few times. V gene TRBV5-1 combines with J gene TRBJ2-5; no clear D gene. Between the trimmed V and J ends, which lost 0 bases and 11 bases, there was a span of 17 bases. Germline V lookup: CDR1 SGHRS, CDR2 YFSETQ. There are 14 residues in the CDR3. The CDR3 protein is CASSLGALVGEQYF. The CDR3 DNA reads TGCGCCAGCAGCTTGGGAGCCCTGGTCGGTGAGCAGTACTTC.

This chain links TRBV3-1 with TRBJ1-1; D not certain. The V and J ends lost 1 base and 1 base respectively, with 7 bases between them. Germline CDR1 reads LGHDT; CDR2 reads YNNKEL (reference sequence). The CDR3 runs 14 residues. The CDR3 loop is CASSQVPENTEAFF. For the CDR3, the DNA is TGTGCCAGCAGCCAAGTTCCAGAGAACACTGAAGCTTTCTTT.

This clonotype turned up a few times. V usage is TRBV6-7 and J usage is TRBJ1-5; tentatively, D is TRBD1 (5 bases). TRBV6-7 is an open reading frame whose function is uncertain. The CDR3 is 18 residues long. With 7 bases removed from V and 0 bases from J, the gap between germline ends came to 22 bases. The CDR3 spells CASTGMGQRFDSNQPQHF. Written as DNA, the CDR3 is TGTGCCAGCACTGGAATGGGGCAGCGATTTGATAGCAATCAGCCCCAGCATTTT.

This clonotype was seen more than once but under ten times. This chain uses TRBV6-5 with TRBJ2-7; D is perhaps TRBD2 (8 bases). Trimming shortened V by 3 bases and J by 1 base, and 16 bases separated the two germline ends. The CDR3 has 16 amino acids. Germline assignment: CDR1 MNHEY and CDR2 SVGAGI. DNA of the CDR3: TGTGCCAGCAGTTATAGCGGGACAGTTGGTTCCTACGAGCAGTACTTC. Encoded protein: CASSYSGTVGSYEQYF.

The chain recombines TRBV4-1 with TRBJ2-7; the D is unclear. Germline V CDR1 and CDR2: MGHRA, YSYEKL. The V gene lost 0 bases and the J gene lost 2 bases, with 11 bases spanning the gap. The CDR3 is 15 residues long. DNA for the CDR3: TGCGCCAGCAGCCAAGATCGGGTGTTAACCTACGAGCAGTACTTC. Translating it yields CASSQDRVLTYEQYF.

This clonotype was detected a few times. The rearrangement uses TRBV29-1 and TRBJ2-5; D gene ambiguous. The J call may be in error: the DNA end matches TRBJ2-7 better. This CDR3 is 13 amino acids long. The germline V gene has CDR1 SQVTM and CDR2 ANQGSEA. The CDR3 DNA follows: TGCAGCGTTGAAGATCTTGGGCTGCGCGAGCAGTACTTC. It specifies CSVEDLGLREQYF.

The V gene is TRBV6-1, the J gene TRBJ2-1, with a tentative D call TRBD2 (6 bases). The CDR3 extends over 15 amino acids. Trimming removed 8 bases at V and 2 bases at J, with 16 bases between. The germline V gene has CDR1 MNHNS and CDR2 SASEGT. CDR3 region: CASDPLARPYNEQFF. Written as DNA, the CDR3 is TGTGCCAGCGATCCTCTAGCGCGTCCCTACAATGAGCAGTTCTTC.

Here the CDR3 reads CASSYRQGAQAEQYF. CDR3 DNA sequence: TGTGCCAGCAGTTATAGACAGGGGGCGCAGGCCGAGCAGTACTTC. The rearrangement links TRBV27 to TRBJ2-7; 10 bases fit TRBD1. Looked up from germline, CDR1 is MNHEY and CDR2 is SMNVEV (reference sequence). The CDR3 runs 15 residues. V gave up 4 bases and J gave up 6 bases; unmatched junction bases: 9.